These 26 T cell receptor beta chains came from one sample sequenced in a study of T-cell memory formation after mild COVID-19. Via MiXCR, TCRdb re-called the 5' RACE reads, giving one row per CDR3 protein. The sample includes about 270,000 distinct CDR3 sequences, around 16% of them seen just once. What was sequenced was PBMCs or a T cell subset sorted from them (not recorded which). All receptors come from a man aged 18-30 years who had mild COVID-19 (a few samples of this study predate the infection). Cell type and time point are not known.

The rearrangement uses TRBV12-3 or TRBV12-4 and TRBJ2-3; D is undetermined. This CDR3 contains 13 residues. Trimming took 0 bases from V and 4 from J, leaving 5 bases between them. The CDR3 region has the DNA TGTGCCAGCAGTTTAGCAGCCTCAGATACGCAGTATTTT. This translates into CASSLAASDTQYF.

The sample holds a few counts of this clonotype. The genes are TRBV20-1 and TRBJ1-2; weak D call: TRBD1 (6 bases). The V gene lost 2 bases and the J gene lost 6 bases, with 13 bases spanning the gap. The CDR3 length is 13 residues. Germline loops: CDR1 DFQATT, CDR2 SNEGSKA (reference sequence). CDR3: CSARMGRGDGYTF. The CDR3 coding sequence is TGCAGTGCTAGAATGGGAAGGGGGGATGGCTACACCTTC.

This clonotype has just a few counts. The CDR3 DNA sequence: TGTGCCATCAGTGGGACTAGCGGGGGGACAGATACGCAGTATTTT. Its protein is CAISGTSGGTDTQYF. The gene calls are TRBV10-3 and TRBJ2-3; TRBD2 matches 14 bases. Per germline, CDR1 ENHRY and CDR2 SYGVKD. V lost 4 bases, J lost 3 bases, and 0 bases stayed unmatched. This CDR3 is 15 amino acids long.

The V gene is TRBV24-1, the J gene TRBJ2-7; D is perhaps TRBD1 (6 bases). Germline V CDR1 and CDR2: KGHDR, SFDVKD. The CDR3 sequence is 14 residues long. V was shortened by 5 bases and J by 5 bases, with 15 bases between the two germline ends. This CDR3 reads CATSALGALDEQYV. The CDR3 DNA sequence: TGTGCCACCAGTGCGTTGGGGGCGTTGGACGAGCAGTACGTC.

This rearrangement joins TRBV5-1 to TRBJ2-1; 8 nucleotides line up with TRBD2. The CDR3 sequence is 16 residues long. The J segment lost 4 bases and the V segment lost 0 bases, leaving 6 bases of the junction unmatched. Germline V lookup: CDR1 SGHRS, CDR2 YFSETQ. The CDR3 loop reads CASSLAGGGTYNEQFF. The CDR3 DNA reads TGCGCCAGCAGCTTGGCCGGCGGGGGGACTTACAATGAGCAGTTCTTC.

A few counts support this clonotype. The chain links TRBV7-7 to TRBJ2-5; D remains unclear. V gave up 2 bases and J gave up 4 bases, with 14 bases separating them. CDR1 is SSHAT and CDR2 is FNYEAQ in the germline V gene (reference sequence). This CDR3 has 15 residues. CDR3 sequence reads: CASSLSVVTPETQYF. The CDR3 DNA follows: TGTGCCAGCAGCTTAAGCGTGGTCACTCCAGAGACCCAGTACTTC.

The gene calls are TRBV6-2 or TRBV6-3 and TRBJ1-2, with D unresolved. CDR3 length equals 15 residues. Germline V gene lookup returns CDR1 MNHEY and CDR2 SVGEGT. Trimming took off 9 bases at V and 2 bases at J, with 19 bases between the two ends. The CDR3 here is CASQLYGEPNYGYTF. The DNA for the CDR3 is TGTGCCAGTCAGTTATACGGGGAACCGAACTATGGCTACACCTTC.

This clonotype has a handful of counts. The chain joins TRBV7-9 to TRBJ2-2; D may match TRBD1 or TRBD2 (5 bases each). Deletions cut 2 bases from V and 1 base from J, with 14 bases between. The length of the CDR3 is 17 residues. Germline CDR1 and CDR2: SEHNR and FQNEAQ (reference sequence). DNA of the CDR3: TGTGCCAGCAGCTTAAGCGAGGGGTCAAAGAACACCGGGGAGCTGTTTTTT. This gives the protein CASSLSEGSKNTGELFF.

This clonotype was picked up a small number of times. The chain combines TRBV4-1 with TRBJ1-5, with TRBD1 as a possible D gene (5 bases). With 0 bases removed from V and 3 bases from J, the gap between germline ends came to 18 bases. This CDR3 region has 18 residues. Germline values: CDR1 MGHRA, CDR2 YSYEKL. CDR3 loop: CASSQEPLRAGTNQPQHF. The CDR3 coding sequence is TGCGCCAGCAGCCAAGAACCCCTTCGGGCAGGGACCAATCAGCCCCAGCATTTT.

The chain uses TRBV4-1 and TRBJ1-1, with D perhaps matching TRBD1 (5 bases). Germline V gene data show CDR1 as MGHRA and CDR2 as YSYEKL. This CDR3 region has 15 residues. Trimming took 1 base from V and 0 from J, leaving 9 bases between them. The CDR3 coding sequence is TGCGCCAGCAGCCAAGCCGACAGCATGAACACTGAAGCTTTCTTT. As protein: CASSQADSMNTEAFF.

This clonotype was found a few times. The V gene is TRBV7-3, the J gene TRBJ2-1, with a tentative D call TRBD1 (6 bases). The germline CDR1 and CDR2 sequences are SGHTA and FQGTGA. Trimming cost V 6 bases and J 7 bases, with 16 bases left between them. The CDR3 runs to 14 residues. CDR3 protein: CASSINRVGNEQFF. The DNA of the CDR3 is TGTGCCAGCAGTATCAACAGGGTCGGGAATGAGCAGTTCTTC.

The chain joins TRBV4-3 to TRBJ2-3; 8 positions agree with TRBD2. After removal of 5 bases from V and 3 bases from J, the junction contained 7 bases not matched to a gene. CDR1 LGHNA and CDR2 YSLEER come from the germline V gene. CDR3 length equals 15 residues. The CDR3 protein is CASSYNGGATDTQYF. CDR3 in DNA: TGCGCCAGCAGCTACAACGGGGGGGCAACAGATACGCAGTATTTT.

This clonotype was detected many times. This chain connects TRBV11-2 to TRBJ1-5, with D possibly matching TRBD1 (6 bases). The germline V and J ends were trimmed by 1 base and 5 bases, with 12 bases remaining between them. CDR1 is SGHAT and CDR2 is FQNNGV in the germline V gene. CDR3 length: 15 amino acids. CDR3 DNA: TGTGCCAGCAGCTTAGCGGGGGGCGTTTATCAGCCCCAGCATTTT. Translating it yields CASSLAGGVYQPQHF.

This clonotype was counted at least ten times. The gene calls are TRBV5-1 and TRBJ1-1; no reliable D call. Germline CDR1 is SGHRS and CDR2 is YFSETQ. The CDR3 covers 13 residues. V gave up 2 bases and J gave up 1 base, with 6 bases separating them. The CDR3 sequence: CASSFAENTEAFF. CDR3 nucleotides: TGCGCCAGCAGCTTCGCCGAGAACACTGAAGCTTTCTTT.

In its sample, this clonotype was seen many times. This chain joins TRBV11-1 and TRBJ2-1; no firm D call. Trimming took off 2 bases at V and 4 bases at J, with 18 bases between the two ends. Germline-derived CDR1 and CDR2 are SGHAT and FQDESV (reference sequence). This CDR3 has 17 amino acids. The CDR3 DNA follows: TGTGCCAGCAGCTTATCACCATCCGCGGCTTTATACAATGAGCAGTTCTTC. Amino acid sequence: CASSLSPSAALYNEQFF.

V gene TRBV5-1 combines with J gene TRBJ2-5; D tentatively fits TRBD1 or TRBD2 (5 bases each). The germline CDR1 and CDR2 sequences are SGHRS and YFSETQ. The V end was cut by 5 bases, the J end by 2 bases, with 16 bases between. This CDR3 spans 15 amino acids. Written as DNA, the CDR3 is TGCGCCAGCAGACCCATGCCAGGGAGTCAAGAGACCCAGTACTTC. It codes for CASRPMPGSQETQYF.

The chain has TRBV29-1 and TRBJ1-2; 7 bases match TRBD1. Germline CDR1 SQVTM, CDR2 ANQGSEA. The CDR3 consists of 13 residues. V lost 6 bases, J lost 5 bases, and 9 bases stayed unmatched. In nucleotides, the CDR3 is TGCAGCGTCGGAAGGGGGCTTGGGTATGGCTACACCTTC. Its translation is CSVGRGLGYGYTF. The whole variable domain, remainder taken from reference TRBV29-1 and TRBJ1-2, is SAVISQKPSRDICQRGTSLTIQCQVDSQVTMMFWYRQQPGQSLTLIATANQGSEATYESGFVIDKFPISRPNLTFSTLTVSNMSPEDSSIYLCSVGRGLGYGYTFGSGTRLTVV.

This clonotype was picked up a small number of times. The rearrangement links TRBV6-1 to TRBJ1-2, with TRBD1 identical over 9 bases. Germline values: CDR1 MNHNS, CDR2 SASEGT. The CDR3 is made up of 17 amino acids. The trim removed 6 bases at V and 4 bases at J, leaving 15 bases unmatched. The chain's CDR3 is CASSDGTGTWSSYGYTF. DNA for the CDR3: TGTGCCAGCAGCGACGGGACAGGGACTTGGTCGAGCTATGGCTACACCTTC.

This clonotype was observed a few times. The J gene is TRBJ2-5, the V gene TRBV4-1; D may be TRBD1 (6 bases). V lost 4 bases and J 2 bases, leaving 14 bases between the germline ends. The CDR3 extends over 15 amino acids. Germline assignment: CDR1 MGHRA and CDR2 YSYEKL. CDR3 loop: CASSLGQLVQETQYF. Written as DNA, the CDR3 is TGCGCCAGCAGCCTAGGACAGCTCGTTCAAGAGACCCAGTACTTC.

This clonotype was seen only once. The genes are TRBV2 and TRBJ1-1; tentative D call: TRBD1 (5 bases). Germline loops: CDR1 SNHLY, CDR2 FYNNEI. Trimming left V 4 bases short and J 5 bases short, with 17 bases between. The CDR3 runs to 15 residues. The CDR3 loop is CASSVSIGGETEAFF. CDR3 DNA sequence: TGTGCCAGCAGTGTCTCGATTGGGGGAGAGACTGAAGCTTTCTTT.

The chain employs TRBV12-5 and TRBJ2-7; 9 bases line up with TRBD1. The V gene end was trimmed by 3 bases and the J gene end by 3 bases; junction bases not matched to a gene: 3. Germline V gene lookup returns CDR1 LGHNT and CDR2 FRNRAP. The length of the CDR3 is 14 residues. The CDR3 sequence is CASGFGTGIYEQYF. The CDR3 nucleotides read TGTGCTAGTGGTTTTGGGACAGGGATCTACGAGCAGTACTTC.

This clonotype was recorded at least ten times. The CDR3 region is CASSSNMASPLHF. The CDR3 DNA is TGTGCCAGCAGTTCGAACATGGCTTCACCCCTCCACTTT. The chain carries TRBV27 and TRBJ1-6; D unresolved. The CDR3 runs to 13 residues. V dropped 4 bases and J dropped 9 bases, with 10 bases sitting between them. Germline CDR1 reads MNHEY; CDR2 reads SMNVEV (reference sequence).

This clonotype was seen more than once but under ten times. The chain couples TRBV18 to TRBJ2-5; TRBD1 matches 7 bases. This CDR3 region has 16 residues. The V segment lost 3 bases and the J segment 3 bases; nucleotides outside the gene matches: 10. The germline gives CDR1 KGHSH, CDR2 LQKENI. CDR3 in DNA: TGTGCCAGCTCACCTTCACGCGGACAGGCAAAAGAGACCCAGTACTTC. It codes for CASSPSRGQAKETQYF.

This clonotype has a count of ten or more. CDR3 in DNA: TGTACCGCCGGGGCGGGGCCTTACAATGAGCAGTTCTTC. Translation gives CTAGAGPYNEQFF. The gene calls are TRBV6-5 and TRBJ2-1, with TRBD2 as a possible D gene (6 bases). The CDR3 runs 13 residues. The germline CDR1 and CDR2 sequences are MNHEY and SVGAGI.

The J gene is TRBJ2-7, the V gene TRBV6-5; D is unresolved. Germline lookup yields CDR1 MNHEY and CDR2 SVGAGI. V was cut by 6 bases and J by 5 bases, with 14 bases left in between. The CDR3 has 13 residues. The CDR3 spells CASRRPIGHEQYF. The CDR3 DNA is TGTGCCAGCAGAAGACCGATCGGCCACGAGCAGTACTTC.

The chain joins TRBV6-1 to TRBJ2-5; D perhaps matches TRBD2 (6 bases). Germline V gene data show CDR1 as MNHNS and CDR2 as SASEGT. The CDR3 spans 14 residues. Trimming removed 6 bases from V and 4 bases from J, with 15 bases in between. CDR3 in amino acids: CASSINAGTETQYF. CDR3 DNA: TGTGCCAGCAGCATCAATGCGGGGACAGAGACCCAGTACTTC.